This section outlines one T cell receptor (beta chain) sequence together with its context. This record belongs to a study of blood T cell repertoires in COVID-19. About the research overall: Italy, Spain and the United States were the sources of the convalescent and acute COVID-19 samples.

Clones were read by immunoSEQ multiplex PCR, and TCRdb kept only the in-frame ones, dropping some. Of 95,000 to 150,000 clones listed, roughly four fifths are singletons. This CDR3 region has 14 residues. Germline CDR1 SGHDT, CDR2 YYEEEE. Trimming left V 4 bases short and J 0 bases short, with 8 bases between. The sequence derives from a human donor in a cohort sampled during active COVID-19. Source material: peripheral blood. The chain couples TRBV5-6 to TRBJ2-4; no definite D call. The CDR3 DNA reads as TGTGCCAGCAGCCCAACTGGAGCCAAAAACATTCAGTACTTC. This gives the protein CASSPTGAKNIQYF.